These 3 T cell receptor beta chains were all obtained from the same sample, sequenced in a study of neurological immune-mediated disorders. Using its own MiXCR run on the 5' RACE reads, TCRdb lists one record per CDR3 protein. The sample lists under 60,000 distinct CDR3 sequences; 16% were seen once. The sequenced sample consisted of PBMCs. The receptor source for this set is a man aged 55 to 70 in good health.

This clonotype was recorded many times. The rearrangement links TRBV29-1 to TRBJ2-3; perhaps TRBD2 as D (6 bases). Trimming took off 3 bases at V and 0 bases at J, with 16 bases between the two ends. From germline, CDR1 is SQVTM and CDR2 ANQGSEA. The CDR3 is 16 residues long. CDR3 in DNA: TGCAGCGTTGACCAGCCATACAGCGGGAGCACAGATACGCAGTATTTT. Protein sequence: CSVDQPYSGSTDTQYF.

This clonotype was seen many times. V and J are TRBV11-2 and TRBJ1-3; maybe TRBD1 (5 bases). The CDR3 length is 14 residues. Germline V CDR1 and CDR2: SGHAT, FQNNGV. The ends were cut back, 5 bases at V and 4 bases at J, with 12 bases in the middle. CDR3 DNA sequence: TGTGCCAGCAGCCCTCAGGGATCAGGAAACACCATATATTTT. It is translated as CASSPQGSGNTIYF.

This clonotype was observed at least ten times. This sequence joins TRBV7-8 and TRBJ1-1; D is ambiguous. Germline lookup yields CDR1 SGHVS and CDR2 FQNEAQ. Trimming cost V 3 bases and J 5 bases, with 7 bases left between them. This CDR3 spans 12 amino acids. The CDR3 sequence is CASSFYQTEAFF. The CDR3 nucleotides read TGTGCCAGCAGCTTCTACCAGACTGAAGCTTTCTTT.